This T cell receptor beta chain was obtained from a study of PD-1 blockade in classical Hodgkin lymphoma. As to time point: newly diagnosed, previously untreated cHL patient sample. Germline V lookup: CDR1 SGHTA, CDR2 FQGNSA. The V end lost 1 base, the J end lost 5 bases, and 17 bases lay between the germline ends. The CDR3 consists of 16 residues. TCRdb's table, derived via immunoSEQ multiplex PCR, lists solely in-frame clones and lacks some. Of more than 15,000 clones detected, about 85% appear once; the ten largest clones hold about 4%. This receptor was obtained from a human donor with classical Hodgkin lymphoma. The gene calls are TRBV7-2 and TRBJ1-2, with D tentatively TRBD1 (5 bases). What was sequenced was peripheral blood mononuclear cells (PBMCs). In DNA, the CDR3 is TGTGCCAGCAGCTTAGATCCTATAGGGGCGAGGTATGGCTACACCTTC. Protein sequence: CASSLDPIGARYGYTF.